The present T cell receptor beta chain was sequenced within a study of T cells in Graves' hyperthyroidism and ophthalmopathy. This clonotype was counted many times. Its specificity is not known. Germline V lookup: CDR1 MNHEY, CDR2 SMNVEV (reference sequence). Trimming at V came to 9 bases and at J to 0 bases, leaving 5 bases not matched to a gene. The CDR3 is 15 amino acids. Amplification of TCR beta CDR3 regions used RNA as the template. The primer set for the first-round RT-PCR of the TCR CDR3 was HTBI. One entry per CDR3 protein results from TCRdb running MiXCR on the multiplex PCR reads. Found here are roughly 500,000 distinct CDR3 sequences, approximately 15% of them singletons; the top ten hold more than 5%. Study-level findings and limits: Appearing also in blood were most of the thyroid clonotypes expanded above 0.001.

The sequence derives from a woman in her 30s with Graves' hyperthyroidism that later progressed to Graves' ophthalmopathy. Sample: blood. The chain is built from TRBV27 and TRBJ2-2; 9 bases fit TRBD2. CDR3 in DNA: TGTGCCAGTAACTTAGCGGGGGCGAACACCGGGGAGCTGTTTTTT. It yields the protein CASNLAGANTGELFF.